This T cell receptor (beta chain) stems from a study of cytomegalovirus exposure and HLA in healthy donors. Despite likely unrecorded immune exposures, the donors were nominally healthy at the time of sampling. This CDR3 comprises 15 residues. V lost 5 bases, J lost 4 bases, and 6 bases stayed unmatched. The germline gives CDR1 SGHTA, CDR2 FQGNSA. As concerns this clone: The antigen is unknown.

The study's findings and limits: Being indistinguishable, some V segments were excluded, TRBV6-2 and TRBV6-3 among them. As immune exposure information, only CMV serostatus was available.

PCR used 60 Vbeta primers and 13 Jbeta primers. The authors' processing: Unique TCR beta chains numbered around 80 million in a later analysis, with roughly 9.9 million shared. The data were produced by immunoSEQ multiplex PCR, yet TCRdb's version contains in-frame clones alone and is incomplete. The V and J calls and clone size come from that table; D and trimming were worked out from the DNA. Of 180,000 or so clones in the sample, roughly four fifths are singletons; the top ten hold 0.08% to 0.1%. This rearrangement joins TRBV7-2 to TRBJ1-2; 11 bases line up with TRBD1. The origin of this receptor is a boy aged 2-9 years in good health and CMV-seronegative. The specimen sequenced was PBMCs. The CDR3 is CASSPGTGGGYGYTF. CDR3 nucleotide sequence: TGTGCCAGCAGCCCGGGGACAGGGGGAGGCTATGGCTACACCTTC.